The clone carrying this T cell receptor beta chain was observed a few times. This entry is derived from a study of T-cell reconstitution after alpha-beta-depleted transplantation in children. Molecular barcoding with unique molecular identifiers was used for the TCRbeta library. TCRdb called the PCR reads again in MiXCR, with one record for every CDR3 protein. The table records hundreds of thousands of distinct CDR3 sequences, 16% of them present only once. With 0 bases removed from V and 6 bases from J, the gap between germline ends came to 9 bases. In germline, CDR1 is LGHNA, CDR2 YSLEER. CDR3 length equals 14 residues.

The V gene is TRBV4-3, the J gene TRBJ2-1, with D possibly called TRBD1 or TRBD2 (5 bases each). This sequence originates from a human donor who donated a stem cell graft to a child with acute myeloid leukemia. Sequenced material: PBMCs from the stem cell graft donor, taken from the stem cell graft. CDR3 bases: TGCGCCAGCAGCCAAGAGGGGACCATCAATGAGCAGTTCTTC. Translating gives CASSQEGTINEQFF.